This T cell receptor beta chain was sequenced in a study of T cell responses to AZD1222 COVID-19 vaccine. As concerns this clone: Its antigen is as yet unknown.

The data were produced by immunoSEQ multiplex PCR, yet TCRdb's version contains in-frame clones alone and is incomplete. The sample has nearly 200,000 clones, approximately 93% seen once; the top ten hold 1%. Points from the study as a whole: Spike-spanning, vaccine-associated CD4 TCRs were dominant at 160-218 and 743-854.

Trimming removed 2 bases at V and 1 base at J, with 5 bases between. The CDR3 loop spans 13 amino acids. Germline assignment: CDR1 SGHRS and CDR2 YFSETQ. The sequencing used peripheral blood, collected 28 days after the second AZD1222 dose. The chain combines TRBV5-1 with TRBJ2-3; no firm D call. The sequence derives from an adult who received the AZD1222 COVID-19 vaccine. CDR3 coding DNA: TGCGCCAGCAGCTTCAAGGGCACAGATACGCAGTATTTT. Translation gives CASSFKGTDTQYF.